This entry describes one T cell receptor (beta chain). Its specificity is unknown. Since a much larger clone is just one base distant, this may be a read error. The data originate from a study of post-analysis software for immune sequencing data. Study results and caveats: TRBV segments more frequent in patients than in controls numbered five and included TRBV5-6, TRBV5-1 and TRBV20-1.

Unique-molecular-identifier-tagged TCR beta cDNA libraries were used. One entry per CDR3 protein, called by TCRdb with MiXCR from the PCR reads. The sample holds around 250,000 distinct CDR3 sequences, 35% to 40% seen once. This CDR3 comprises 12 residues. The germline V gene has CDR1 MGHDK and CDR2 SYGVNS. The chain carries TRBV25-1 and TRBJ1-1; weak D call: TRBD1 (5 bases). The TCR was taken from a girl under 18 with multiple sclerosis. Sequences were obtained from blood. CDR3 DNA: TGTGCCAGCGGTGACAATGACAGAGAAGCTTTCTTT. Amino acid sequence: CASGDNDREAFF.